The 21 T cell receptor beta chains in this list originate from one sample, sequenced in a study of cytomegalovirus exposure and HLA in healthy donors. The PCR employed 60 Vbeta primers together with 13 Jbeta primers. The table came from immunoSEQ multiplex PCR; TCRdb's copy has only in-frame clones and leaves some out. This repertoire shows fewer than 200,000 clones, about 80% found once; its top ten account for 1.3%. Sequencing was carried out using PBMCs. The source of these receptors is a woman aged 50 to 60 in good health and CMV-seronegative.

This clone was detected only a few times. J is TRBJ1-5 and V is TRBV10-2; 9 bases match TRBD1. CDR1 and CDR2 from the germline V gene are WSHSY and SAAADI. V shed 1 base, J shed 7 bases, and the junction held 5 bases outside the gene matches. CDR3 length: 15 residues. Here the CDR3 reads CASSELQGAGQPQHF. CDR3 nucleotide sequence: TGCGCCAGCAGTGAGTTACAGGGGGCTGGGCAGCCCCAGCATTTT.

The J gene is TRBJ2-5, the V gene TRBV5-6, with 7 bases that match TRBD2. CDR1 SGHDT and CDR2 YYEEEE come from the germline V gene. J gave up 4 bases and V 4 bases, and 7 bases lay outside the gene matches. CDR3 length equals 14 residues. CDR3 bases: TGTGCCAGCAGCAGGGTAGCGGGCCGAGAGACCCAGTACTTC. Residues: CASSRVAGRETQYF.

This clone showed up just once. The chain recombines TRBV28 with TRBJ2-3; D uncertain. CDR3 size: 13 residues. Germline V CDR1 and CDR2: MDHEN, SYDVKM. V lost 3 bases and J 1 base, leaving 5 bases between the germline ends. The CDR3 sequence: CASSLQGTDTQYF. In nucleotides, the CDR3 is TGTGCCAGCAGTTTGCAGGGCACAGATACGCAGTATTTT. The variable domain in full, completed from reference TRBV28 and TRBJ2-3, reads DVKVTQSSRYLVKRTGEKVFLECVQDMDHENMFWYRQDPGLGLRLIYFSYDVKMKEKGDIPEGYSVSREKKERFSLILESASTNQTSMYLCASSLQGTDTQYFGPGTRLTVL.

V is TRBV7-8 and J is TRBJ2-1; 12 nucleotides align to TRBD2. Trimming removed 2 bases from V and 7 bases from J; junction bases left unmatched: 3. The length of the CDR3 is 15 residues. Per the germline V gene, CDR1 is SGHVS and CDR2 is FQNEAQ. The CDR3 DNA reads TGTGCCAGCAGCTTATTACTAGCGGGGGGAAATGAGCAGTTCTTC. Translating gives CASSLLLAGGNEQFF.

The chain uses TRBV28 and TRBJ1-2; 7 nucleotides line up with TRBD1. The ends lost 4 bases at V and 6 bases at J; junction bases unmatched: 5. The germline V gene has CDR1 MDHEN and CDR2 SYDVKM. The CDR3 loop spans 13 amino acids. The CDR3 loop reads CASSSSDRNGYTF. The CDR3 nucleotides are TGTGCCAGCAGTTCCTCGGACAGGAATGGCTACACCTTC.

The chain employs TRBV13 and TRBJ2-1; 11 positions agree with TRBD1. The V and J ends lost 5 bases and 8 bases, in that order; junction bases with no gene match: 17. The CDR3 loop spans 18 amino acids. CDR1 and CDR2 (germline): PRHDT, FYEKMQ (reference sequence). DNA of the CDR3: TGTGCCAGCAGCCTGTACGTCGGCGGGACAGGGGGTTGGGATGAGCAGTTCTTC. This gives the protein CASSLYVGGTGGWDEQFF.

The J gene is TRBJ2-1, the V gene TRBV19; a weak D match, TRBD2 (6 bases). The CDR3 spans 14 residues. The germline gives CDR1 LNHDA, CDR2 SQIVND (reference sequence). V was clipped by 6 bases and J by 2 bases, with 11 bases between them. The CDR3 bases are TGTGCCAGTAGCGGGGACTCAACCTACAATGAGCAGTTCTTC. This encodes CASSGDSTYNEQFF.

This sequence joins TRBV10-3 and TRBJ1-5; D is undetermined. The length of the CDR3 is 14 residues. Germline CDR1 and CDR2: ENHRY and SYGVKD. V gave up 3 bases and J gave up 7 bases, with 13 bases separating them. DNA for the CDR3: TGTGCCATCAGTGAAGGTCAACAGAGCCAGCCCCAGCATTTT. It yields the protein CAISEGQQSQPQHF.

The chain employs TRBV7-9 and TRBJ2-5; D is undetermined. The CDR3 runs 14 residues. With 9 bases removed from V and 2 bases from J, the gap between germline ends came to 16 bases. In germline, CDR1 is SEHNR, CDR2 FQNEAQ (reference sequence). The CDR3 loop is CARGLLESQETQYF. As DNA, the CDR3 is TGTGCCAGGGGTCTGCTAGAGAGTCAAGAGACCCAGTACTTC.

The rearrangement uses TRBV27 and TRBJ2-5, with a possible D match to TRBD2 (5 bases). CDR3 length equals 14 residues. CDR1 is MNHEY, CDR2 SMNVEV, per germline (reference sequence). V dropped 5 bases and J dropped 0 bases, with 10 bases sitting between them. CDR3 sequence reads: CASSALAYQETQYF. DNA of the CDR3: TGTGCCAGCAGTGCCTTAGCGTACCAAGAGACCCAGTACTTC.

V is TRBV27 and J is TRBJ2-3; 11 bases are shared with TRBD2. Trimming cost V 5 bases and J 1 base; bases outside gene matches: 2. Germline CDR1 reads MNHEY; CDR2 reads SMNVEV (reference sequence). The CDR3 covers 15 residues. The chain's CDR3 is CASSPTSGGTDTQYF. The CDR3, as DNA: TGTGCCAGCAGTCCGACTAGCGGGGGCACAGATACGCAGTATTTT.

V gene TRBV4-3 combines with J gene TRBJ1-6; 7 nucleotides agree with TRBD1. Germline values: CDR1 LGHNA, CDR2 YSLEER. The CDR3 covers 15 residues. V gave up 7 bases and J gave up 7 bases; unmatched junction bases: 10. CDR3: CASTPTDRENSPLHF. The CDR3 DNA sequence: TGCGCCAGCACCCCTACTGACAGGGAGAATTCACCCCTCCACTTT.

This chain links TRBV7-2 with TRBJ1-2, with D perhaps matching TRBD1 (6 bases). This CDR3 has 15 amino acids. Germline assignment: CDR1 SGHTA and CDR2 FQGNSA. Trimming took 1 base from V and 0 from J, leaving 9 bases between them. The CDR3 sequence is CASSLGRGSNYGYTF. The CDR3 DNA follows: TGTGCCAGCAGCTTAGGCAGGGGTTCTAACTATGGCTACACCTTC.

The rearrangement joins TRBV9 to TRBJ2-7, with 7 bases fitting TRBD1. V gave up 4 bases and J gave up 4 bases; unmatched junction bases: 11. The CDR3 spans 15 residues. Germline-derived CDR1 and CDR2 are SGDLS and YYNGEE. The CDR3 loop is CASSPSSGTEYEQYF. In nucleotides, the CDR3 is TGTGCCAGCAGCCCGTCCTCCGGGACAGAGTACGAGCAGTACTTC.

This chain joins TRBV5-4 and TRBJ2-1; 9 nucleotides align to TRBD1. The CDR3 has 15 amino acids. V lost 0 bases, J lost 4 bases, and 2 bases stayed unmatched. CDR1 and CDR2 (germline): SGHNT, YYREEE (reference sequence). The chain's CDR3 is CASSLVGQGYNEQFF. Here the CDR3 DNA reads TGTGCCAGCAGCTTGGTGGGACAGGGTTACAATGAGCAGTTCTTC.

The chain links TRBV7-2 to TRBJ2-3; 9 positions agree with TRBD2. The CDR3 sequence is 13 residues long. Germline V gene lookup returns CDR1 SGHTA and CDR2 FQGNSA. The trim removed 0 bases at V and 15 bases at J, leaving 7 bases unmatched. The CDR3 region is CASSLALAGVEYF. CDR3 DNA: TGTGCCAGCAGCTTAGCATTAGCGGGGGTTGAATATTTT.

The rearrangement joins TRBV5-4 to TRBJ2-7, with D possibly being TRBD1 (6 bases). CDR1 is SGHNT and CDR2 is YYREEE in the germline V gene (reference sequence). Trimming shortened V by 4 bases and J by 0 bases, and 14 bases separated the two germline ends. The CDR3 length is 15 residues. The CDR3 nucleotides read TGTGCCAGCAGCCGTAACAGGGTCTCCTCCTACGAGCAGTACTTC. Translating gives CASSRNRVSSYEQYF.

V and J are TRBV28 and TRBJ1-6, with D perhaps TRBD1 (6 bases). V lost 10 bases to trimming and J lost 7 bases, with 17 bases between them. In germline, CDR1 is MDHEN, CDR2 SYDVKM. This CDR3 contains 14 residues. CDR3 sequence: CAIFGGQGNSPLHF. In DNA, the CDR3 is TGTGCCATCTTCGGGGGGCAGGGCAATTCACCCCTCCACTTT.

The chain is built from TRBV7-9 and TRBJ1-1, with unresolved D. Germline CDR1 is SEHNR and CDR2 is FQNEAQ (reference sequence). V was trimmed by 0 bases and J by 6 bases, leaving 8 bases between them. This CDR3 comprises 13 residues. The CDR3 DNA reads TGTGCCAGCAGCTTAGCGCACCGGGCTGAAGCTTTCTTT. As protein: CASSLAHRAEAFF.

This clone was observed a single time. CDR3 loop: CASSPPPAGEVYNEQFF. CDR3 coding DNA: TGTGCCAGCAGCCCTCCCCCCGCGGGAGAGGTCTACAATGAGCAGTTCTTC. The rearrangement uses TRBV9 and TRBJ2-1, with TRBD2 identical over 7 bases. The CDR3 is made up of 17 amino acids. Germline V gene data show CDR1 as SGDLS and CDR2 as YYNGEE. V shed 4 bases and J 3 bases; nucleotides not matched to a gene: 13.

The chain carries TRBV6-1 and TRBJ1-5, with D perhaps matching TRBD1 (6 bases). CDR3 length equals 18 residues. Deletions cut 4 bases from V and 5 bases from J, with 24 bases between. In germline, CDR1 is MNHNS, CDR2 SASEGT. CDR3 DNA sequence: TGTGCCAGCAGTGCCAACAGGGAAGTTAAAATAAGGGATCAGCCCCAGCATTTT. Translating it yields CASSANREVKIRDQPQHF.